Listed below are T cell receptor beta chains from one sample, sequenced in a study of CD8+ T cells in alopecia areata. Assay: immunoSEQ multiplex PCR; the TCRdb copy retains only in-frame clones and omits some. The sample has 150,000 to 200,000 clones, under 80% seen once. This specimen was CD4+ T cells sorted from blood, taken at approximately week 49, from a patient treated with tofacitinib. The receptors stem from a human donor with alopecia areata. The CDR3 runs from the conserved cysteine through the conserved F or W. A D gene is named only where the DNA matches it firmly. Expanded clones are given a class, and other clones once, few, many or no size at all.

j_call clone_size v_call d_call cdr3_aa cdr3_nt
TRBJ2-3 few TRBV6-6 TRBD2 CASTWASGGPTDTQYF TGTGCCAGCACGTGGGCTAGCGGGGGCCCCACAGATACGCAGTATTTT
TRBJ2-3 many TRBV7-2 . CASSLARVSTDTQYF TGTGCCAGCAGCTTAGCACGGGTGAGCACAGATACGCAGTATTTT
TRBJ1-1 . TRBV29-1 . CSGRLGIETEAFF TGCAGCGGCCGGTTGGGTATTGAGACTGAAGCTTTCTTT
TRBJ1-5 . TRBV19 TRBD1 CASSMDRAWGRPQHF TGTGCCAGTAGTATGGACAGGGCCTGGGGACGCCCCCAGCATTTT
TRBJ2-5 . TRBV7-2 TRBD2 CASSGQRGAQETQYF TGTGCCAGCAGCGGGCAGCGGGGAGCCCAAGAGACCCAGTACTTC
TRBJ1-1 . TRBV7-3 . CASSLGAGGTEAFF TGTGCCAGCAGCTTAGGTGCTGGAGGTACTGAAGCTTTCTTT
TRBJ1-1 . TRBV10-3 . CAISETTKNTEAFF TGTGCCATCAGTGAGACGACTAAGAACACTGAAGCTTTCTTT
TRBJ2-7 once TRBV6-6 . CASNWGTSYEQYF TGTGCCAGCAACTGGGGAACTTCCTACGAGCAGTACTTC
TRBJ2-3 . TRBV9 . CASSVGSETVIFDTQYF TGTGCCAGCAGCGTAGGATCTGAGACAGTTATTTTCGATACGCAGTATTTT
TRBJ2-5 . TRBV7-6 TRBD2 CASSQRAAGVQETQYF TGTGCCAGCAGTCAAAGGGCAGCGGGGGTCCAAGAGACCCAGTACTTC
TRBJ2-7 once TRBV23-1 . CASSFTTTYEQYF TGCGCCAGCAGTTTTACCACCACCTACGAGCAGTACTTC
TRBJ2-2 . TRBV14 . CASAYGVPGELFF TGTGCCAGCGCTTATGGGGTTCCCGGGGAGCTGTTTTTT
TRBJ2-1 few TRBV11-2 . CASQRTGEQFF TGTGCCAGCCAACGGACTGGTGAGCAGTTCTTC
TRBJ1-1 once TRBV11-1 . CASSLTDNTEAFF TGTGCCAGCAGCTTGACGGATAACACTGAAGCTTTCTTT
TRBJ2-3 . TRBV29-1 . CSVKGVVTDTQYF TGCAGCGTGAAGGGGGTGGTCACAGATACGCAGTATTTT
TRBJ1-2 . TRBV4-1 . CASSQEWGDYGYTF TGCGCCAGCAGCCAAGAATGGGGCGACTATGGCTACACCTTC
TRBJ2-7 . TRBV14 . CASSKDSREQYF TGTGCCAGCAGCAAAGACAGTCGCGAGCAGTACTTC
TRBJ2-2 . TRBV4-1 . CASSQDLLVEGSGELFF TGCGCCAGCAGCCAAGATCTTCTAGTGGAGGGATCCGGGGAGCTGTTTTTT
TRBJ2-3 . TRBV9 . CASSLTTGTDTQYF TGTGCCAGCAGCCTCACGACAGGCACAGATACGCAGTATTTT
TRBJ1-4 . TRBV30 . CAWRAPGGEKLFF TGTGCCTGGAGGGCCCCTGGGGGTGAAAAACTGTTTTTT
TRBJ2-3 . TRBV9 TRBD2 CASSVGTSVDTQYF TGTGCCAGCAGCGTAGGGACTAGCGTGGATACGCAGTATTTT
TRBJ1-2 . TRBV25-1 . CASSGQWTGYTF TGTGCCAGCAGTGGTCAATGGACCGGCTACACCTTC
TRBJ2-7 . TRBV5-4 TRBD2 CASRERSGDWYF TGTGCCAGCAGGGAACGGAGCGGGGACTGGTACTTC
TRBJ1-1 . TRBV19 TRBD1 CASSHRGGNTEAFF TGTGCCAGTAGCCACAGGGGCGGGAACACTGAAGCTTTCTTT
TRBJ1-2 . TRBV13 TRBD1 CASSLVGQGYGYTF TGTGCCAGCAGCTTAGTCGGACAGGGATATGGCTACACCTTC
TRBJ2-5 . TRBV2 TRBD2 CASKRMIFAGGQETQYF TGTGCCAGCAAACGGATGATCTTCGCGGGGGGGCAAGAGACCCAGTACTTC
TRBJ1-2 few TRBV29-1 TRBD1 CSVPPGQGNYGYTF TGCAGCGTCCCCCCGGGACAGGGAAACTATGGCTACACCTTC
TRBJ2-7 . TRBV29-1 . CSVEGPLGGSSYEQYF TGCAGCGTTGAGGGCCCGTTGGGCGGAAGCTCCTACGAGCAGTACTTC
TRBJ2-7 . TRBV27 TRBD1 CASIRTGGPYEQYF TGTGCCAGCATCAGGACAGGGGGCCCCTACGAGCAGTACTTC
TRBJ1-1 . TRBV29-1 . CSVEGAGLEAFF TGCAGCGTTGAAGGGGCTGGGCTTGAAGCTTTCTTT
TRBJ2-2 once TRBV30 . CAWSVTSTGELFF TGTGCCTGGAGCGTTACTTCGACCGGGGAGCTGTTTTTT
TRBJ2-6 few TRBV28 . CASSFVGISRSGANVLTF TGTGCCAGCAGTTTTGTGGGGATTTCTCGCTCTGGGGCCAACGTCCTGACTTTC
TRBJ2-3 . TRBV11-2 TRBD1 CASSSSPGQGSDTQYF TGTGCCAGCAGCTCCTCCCCGGGACAGGGCTCAGATACGCAGTATTTT
TRBJ2-1 . TRBV7-3 TRBD1 CASSPPGQGTEQFF TGTGCCAGCAGCCCCCCCGGACAGGGGACTGAGCAGTTCTTC
TRBJ1-2 . TRBV27 . CASTSRGSSYGYTF TGTGCCAGCACCTCCCGGGGATCGTCCTATGGCTACACCTTC
TRBJ2-2 . TRBV30 . CAWSGGSGNTGELFF TGTGCCTGGAGTGGAGGTTCAGGGAACACCGGGGAGCTGTTTTTT
TRBJ1-2 once TRBV19 TRBD1 CASSIRRSGQIYGYTF TGTGCCAGTAGTATCAGGAGGTCGGGACAGATCTATGGCTACACCTTC
TRBJ2-7 once TRBV30 . CAWKGGRGYEQYF TGTGCCTGGAAGGGGGGTAGGGGCTACGAGCAGTACTTC
TRBJ1-2 . TRBV5-1 . CASSSSRAETNYGYTF TGCGCCAGCAGTTCTAGCCGGGCCGAGACTAACTATGGCTACACCTTC
TRBJ1-1 . TRBV7-2 . CASSRDLREAAFF TGTGCCAGCAGCCGAGACCTAAGGGAAGCGGCTTTCTTT
TRBJ2-6 . TRBV7-2 . CASQNSGANVLTF TGTGCCAGCCAGAACTCTGGGGCCAACGTCCTGACTTTC
TRBJ1-1 . TRBV29-1 . CSVEWGNTEAFF TGCAGCGTTGAATGGGGGAACACTGAAGCTTTCTTT
TRBJ1-2 . TRBV5-1 . CASSLDPTVYGYTF TGCGCCAGCAGCTTGGACCCGACGGTCTATGGCTACACCTTC
TRBJ2-1 few TRBV21-1 . CASSKTRSYNEQFF TGTGCCAGCAGCAAAACGAGATCCTACAATGAGCAGTTCTTC